This T cell receptor beta chain was captured in a study of shared clonotypes between healthy human individuals. Only in-frame clones appear in the TCRdb table, and some are missing; sequencing was by immunoSEQ multiplex PCR. This sample carries over 850,000 clones, about 80% of them seen once, and the ten largest clones take 0.6% to 0.75%. CDR3 length: 14 amino acids. The V gene end was trimmed by 4 bases and the J gene end by 3 bases; junction bases not matched to a gene: 4. CDR1 SGHDT and CDR2 YYEEEE come from the germline V gene. The authors divided CD4+ cells into CD45RA+ naive and CD45RA-negative memory subsets. The sample holds a few counts of this clone. Its antigen is not known. Study findings and constraints: Memory subsets generally showed smaller estimated richness than naive subsets did. Generation probabilities of non-shared clonotypes were lower (relative to those shared by all four donors).

The V gene is TRBV5-6, the J gene TRBJ1-3, with 7 bases matching TRBD1. This clonotype was sampled from a man younger than 35 in good health. Some clones in this sample may be carry-over from other donors' samples. What was sequenced was memory CD4+ T cells from PBMCs. Subset defined: CD45RA-negative fraction. The CDR3 reads CASSQGGGGNTIYF. The DNA for the CDR3 is TGTGCCAGCAGCCAGGGGGGCGGTGGAAACACCATATATTTT.